The TCR beta chain under discussion was sequenced for a study of blood T cells in healthy people across ages. Isolation of PBMCs gave at least 6 million cells per sample. Per the germline V gene, CDR1 is MGHRA and CDR2 is YSYEKL. There are 16 residues in the CDR3. V was shortened by 4 bases and J by 2 bases, with 16 bases between the two germline ends. This clonotype was counted between two and nine times. The target antigen is unknown. Primed by a sample-barcoded 5' primer and a J-beta primer mix, a second PCR proceeded for 7 to 11 cycles. Every molecule of cDNA carried a tag from a template-switch adaptor with 12 random nucleotides. MiXCR was run by TCRdb on the 5' RACE reads, yielding one entry per CDR3 protein. This sample has roughly 680,000 distinct CDR3 sequences; about 21% occur once, and the top ten carry 3% to 4.5%. Study-level points and caveats: Estimates of total diversity, which came from one million sequenced T cells, were considered to be underestimates. While age rose, TCR beta diversity per million T cells dropped in a roughly linear way.

The material sequenced was blood. The V call is TRBV4-1, the J call TRBJ2-3; the D is unclear. The TCR originated in an older man in good health. The CDR3 bases are TGCGCCAGCAGCCCAAGCCCCAGGAAGACCACAGATACGCAGTATTTT. Translation gives CASSPSPRKTTDTQYF.